Following are 10 T cell receptor beta chains from one sample sequenced in a study of immune evolution from preneoplasia to lung adenocarcinoma. Sequencing was performed with immunoSEQ multiplex PCR; in TCRdb, only in-frame clones are kept and a portion is missing. The data contain under 8,000 clones, 76% of them singletons. Sequences were obtained from FFPE minimally invasive lung adenocarcinoma tissue. Receptors originate from a person aged 55-80 years with lung adenocarcinoma.

This clone was detected once. V gene TRBV28 combines with J gene TRBJ2-5; 9 nucleotides match TRBD2. Germline V CDR1 and CDR2: MDHEN, SYDVKM. This CDR3 has 19 residues. V lost 6 bases, J lost 5 bases, and 22 bases stayed unmatched. The CDR3 protein is CASSPTGRLAGTWRETQYF. In DNA form, the CDR3 reads TGTGCCAGCAGCCCCACAGGGCGTCTAGCGGGGACATGGAGGGAGACCCAGTACTTC.

The V gene is TRBV4-2, the J gene TRBJ1-4; 10 nucleotides agree with TRBD1. Germline V gene sequence: CDR1 LGHNA, CDR2 YNFKEQ. The CDR3 covers 16 residues. V gave up 0 bases and J gave up 6 bases; unmatched junction bases: 4. CDR3 DNA sequence: TGTGCCAGCAGCCAAGATTTCGGGACAGGGGATGAAAAACTGTTTTTT. Translated: CASSQDFGTGDEKLFF.

The V call is TRBV5-4, the J call TRBJ2-5, with TRBD2 identical over 14 bases. CDR1 and CDR2 (germline): SGHNT, YYREEE (reference sequence). The CDR3 has 17 residues. V lost 1 base, J lost 6 bases, and 8 bases stayed unmatched. CDR3 DNA: TGTGCCAGCAGCTTGAGGGAGGGACTAGCGGGAGAAAAGACCCAGTACTTC. Amino acid sequence: CASSLREGLAGEKTQYF.

The chain employs TRBV30 and TRBJ1-1; D gene unclear. V was shortened by 3 bases and J by 0 bases, with 14 bases between the two germline ends. CDR1 and CDR2 from the germline V gene are GTSNPN and SVGIG (reference sequence). CDR3 size: 15 residues. The CDR3 DNA reads as TGTGCCTGGAGGACCCCGGGTCCCTTGAACACTGAAGCTTTCTTT. It translates to CAWRTPGPLNTEAFF.

This clone was observed a handful of times. The V gene is TRBV25-1, the J gene TRBJ2-1, with D possibly called TRBD1 or TRBD2 (6 bases each). CDR1 MGHDK and CDR2 SYGVNS come from the germline V gene. The V end was cut by 4 bases, the J end by 12 bases, with 13 bases between. There are 12 residues in the CDR3. The CDR3 DNA follows: TGTGCCAGCAGTGGGGACTGGGGGGCGCAGTTCTTC. Its translation is CASSGDWGAQFF. Using reference TRBV25-1 and TRBJ2-1 for the parts outside the CDR3, the full variable domain is EADIYQTPRYLVIGTGKKITLECSQTMGHDKMYWYQQDPGMELHLIHYSYGVNSTEKGDLSSESTVSRIRTEHFPLTLESARPSHTSQYLCASSGDWGAQFFGPGTRLTVL.

V is TRBV28 and J is TRBJ1-2, with D possibly being TRBD1 (6 bases). Trimming removed 1 base at V and 0 bases at J, with 15 bases between. The germline CDR1 and CDR2 sequences are MDHEN and SYDVKM. The length of the CDR3 is 17 residues. CDR3 sequence: CASSLSHLGGPNYGYTF. In nucleotides, the CDR3 is TGTGCCAGCAGTTTATCCCATCTTGGGGGGCCTAACTATGGCTACACCTTC.

The V and J genes are TRBV14 and TRBJ1-1; D gene unclear. V was pared by 5 bases and J by 4 bases, with 17 bases between. This CDR3 is 15 amino acids long. Germline assignment: CDR1 SGHDN and CDR2 FVKESK. The CDR3 spells CASSSIDAARTEAFF. CDR3 DNA sequence: TGTGCCAGCAGCTCCATCGACGCTGCGCGCACTGAAGCTTTCTTT.

The V gene is TRBV2, the J gene TRBJ2-1, with 11 bases matching TRBD2. The CDR3 sequence is 14 residues long. The V gene's germline CDR1 is SNHLY and CDR2 FYNNEI. V lost 9 bases, J lost 8 bases, and 9 bases stayed unmatched. For the CDR3, the DNA is TGTGCCAGGCAGGGCCTAGCGGGAGGCGATGAGCAGTTCTTC. Protein sequence: CARQGLAGGDEQFF. Looking up the rest from reference TRBV2 and TRBJ2-1 gives the full variable domain: EPEVTQTPSHQVTQMGQEVILRCVPISNHLYFYWYRQILGQKVEFLVSFYNNEISEKSEIFDDQFSVERPDGSNFTLKIRSTKLEDSAMYFCARQGLAGGDEQFFGPGTRLTVL.

The J gene is TRBJ1-5, the V gene TRBV6-5, with a weak D call TRBD1 (6 bases). V was cut by 6 bases and J by 3 bases, with 9 bases left in between. The CDR3 loop spans 13 amino acids. Germline V gene lookup returns CDR1 MNHEY and CDR2 SVGAGI. The CDR3 DNA sequence: TGTGCCAGCAGCCGACAGGCCAATCAGCCCCAGCATTTT. This codes for CASSRQANQPQHF.

This clone appeared once. Other DNA sequences of this sample code for an identical CDR3. The chain carries TRBV9 and TRBJ2-1; 12 positions agree with TRBD2. This CDR3 spans 17 amino acids. With V trimmed by 0 bases and J by 6 bases, 7 bases remained unmatched. Germline CDR1 and CDR2: SGDLS and YYNGEE. The chain's CDR3 is CASSVAVLAGGFNEQFF. The CDR3 DNA reads as TGTGCCAGCAGCGTAGCTGTCCTAGCGGGAGGGTTCAATGAGCAGTTCTTC. The variable domain in full, with the rest retrieved from reference TRBV9 and TRBJ2-1, is DSGVTQTPKHLITATGQRVTLRCSPRSGDLSVYWYQQSLDQGLQFLIQYYNGEERAKGNILERFSAQQFPDLHSELNLSSLELGDSALYFCASSVAVLAGGFNEQFFGPGTRLTVL.